This entry lists 25 T cell receptor beta chains sequenced from one sample in a study of radiotherapy plus CTLA-4 blockade in lung cancer. Measured with immunoSEQ multiplex PCR; TCRdb has only the in-frame clones, and not every one. The sample consists of tens of thousands of clones, 75% to 90% of them appearing once. The sequencing here drew on peripheral blood, taken from a patient treated with radiotherapy plus ipilimumab. The receptors here all came from a human donor with non-small cell lung cancer who had stable disease on radiotherapy plus ipilimumab.

The chain recombines TRBV19 with TRBJ1-4, with D uncertain. The V gene lost 8 bases and the J gene lost 1 base, with 2 bases spanning the gap. This CDR3 contains 11 residues. Germline-derived CDR1 and CDR2 are LNHDA and SQIVND (reference sequence). CDR3 nucleotides: TGTGCCAGTCGAACTAATGAAAAACTGTTTTTT. It is translated as CASRTNEKLFF.

The chain carries TRBV5-1 and TRBJ2-3; no clear D gene. The length of the CDR3 is 14 residues. Germline V CDR1 and CDR2: SGHRS, YFSETQ. V was trimmed by 3 bases and J by 4 bases, leaving 12 bases between them. In DNA, the CDR3 is TGCGCCAGCAGCTGGACCCACGTATCAGATACGCAGTATTTT. Its translation is CASSWTHVSDTQYF. Combining the CDR3 with reference TRBV5-1 and TRBJ2-3 gives the whole variable domain KAGVTQTPRYLIKTRGQQVTLSCSPISGHRSVSWYQQTPGQGLQFLFEYFSETQRNKGNFPGRFSGRQFSNSRSEMNVSTLELGDSALYLCASSWTHVSDTQYFGPGTRLTVL.

The chain carries TRBV5-1 and TRBJ1-1; TRBD1 is a possible D gene (5 bases). In germline, CDR1 is SGHRS, CDR2 YFSETQ. V was shortened by 4 bases and J by 1 base, with 14 bases between the two germline ends. The CDR3 covers 15 residues. CDR3 protein: CASSIRQTPNTEAFF. The DNA for the CDR3 is TGCGCCAGCAGCATAAGACAGACCCCGAACACTGAAGCTTTCTTT. Drawing the rest from reference TRBV5-1 and TRBJ1-1, the complete variable domain is KAGVTQTPRYLIKTRGQQVTLSCSPISGHRSVSWYQQTPGQGLQFLFEYFSETQRNKGNFPGRFSGRQFSNSRSEMNVSTLELGDSALYLCASSIRQTPNTEAFFGQGTRLTVV.

In its sample, this clone was seen a few times. This sequence joins TRBV2 and TRBJ2-1; D could derive from TRBD1 or TRBD2 (5 bases each). From germline, CDR1 is SNHLY and CDR2 FYNNEI. V dropped 8 bases and J dropped 5 bases, with 19 bases sitting between them. The CDR3 has 15 amino acids. CDR3 sequence: CASSTPRDGHNEQFF. The CDR3 DNA reads TGTGCCAGCTCCACACCAAGGGACGGGCACAATGAGCAGTTCTTC.

The chain employs TRBV29-1 and TRBJ2-1, with TRBD1 matching over 8 bases. V was clipped by 6 bases and J by 9 bases; unmatched bases: 7. The CDR3 totals 12 residues. CDR1 and CDR2 (germline): SQVTM, ANQGSEA. The CDR3 sequence is CSVTGTGSEQFF. The CDR3 DNA follows: TGCAGCGTAACCGGGACAGGTTCTGAGCAGTTCTTC.

This clone was picked up a small number of times. The rearrangement joins TRBV7-8 to TRBJ1-1; D is uncertain. V was cut by 1 base and J by 5 bases, with 5 bases left in between. This CDR3 region has 12 residues. Germline CDR1 is SGHVS and CDR2 is FQNEAQ. CDR3 region: CASSLVETEAFF. CDR3 in DNA: TGTGCCAGCAGCTTAGTTGAGACTGAAGCTTTCTTT.

The V and J genes are TRBV5-1 and TRBJ1-6; perhaps TRBD1 as D (6 bases). The CDR3 is 17 residues long. V lost 3 bases and J lost 0, with 13 bases in between. Germline V gives CDR1 SGHRS, CDR2 YFSETQ. In DNA form, the CDR3 reads TGCGCCAGCAGCTCGGGACACCCGAGCTCCTATAATTCACCCCTCCACTTT. It specifies CASSSGHPSSYNSPLHF.

Only a few counts were recorded for this clone. The chain is built from TRBV18 and TRBJ2-7; TRBD1 agrees at 8 bases. J was trimmed by 1 base and V by 4 bases; bases with no gene match: 3. This CDR3 comprises 14 residues. Germline V gene lookup returns CDR1 KGHSH and CDR2 LQKENI. CDR3 DNA: TGTGCCAGCTCACAAGGACAGGGATCCTACGAGCAGTACTTC. This gives the protein CASSQGQGSYEQYF.

Written as DNA, the CDR3 is TGTGCCAGCAGCTTGGGTTTTCAAGGGGAAGGGACTAGCGGGGGAGGCACAGATACGCAGTATTTT. Protein product: CASSLGFQGEGTSGGGTDTQYF. J is TRBJ2-3 and V is TRBV7-8, with 14 nucleotides matching TRBD2. Germline CDR1 reads SGHVS; CDR2 reads FQNEAQ. This CDR3 has 22 residues. Trimming at V came to 3 bases and at J to 1 base, leaving 18 bases not matched to a gene.

The chain joins TRBV25-1 to TRBJ2-7; either TRBD1 or TRBD2 may supply D (5 bases each). Germline loops: CDR1 MGHDK, CDR2 SYGVNS. The CDR3 consists of 12 residues. The V and J ends lost 8 bases and 3 bases respectively, with 11 bases between them. The CDR3 region is CASALGDYEQYF. CDR3 nucleotides: TGTGCCAGCGCATTGGGGGACTACGAGCAGTACTTC.

The V call is TRBV5-1, the J call TRBJ2-3; a weak D match, TRBD1 (6 bases). V dropped 3 bases and J dropped 7 bases, with 9 bases sitting between them. Germline V gene lookup returns CDR1 SGHRS and CDR2 YFSETQ. The CDR3 has 12 residues. The CDR3 DNA follows: TGCGCCAGCAGCTGGGACACCTATACGCAGTATTTT. It encodes CASSWDTYTQYF.

This chain joins TRBV7-9 and TRBJ1-2, with D possibly being TRBD1 (6 bases). V lost 1 base and J lost 4, with 13 bases in between. Germline loops: CDR1 SEHNR, CDR2 FQNEAQ (reference sequence). There are 15 residues in the CDR3. Here the CDR3 reads CASSLEGGTPYGYTF. CDR3 nucleotides: TGTGCCAGCAGCTTAGAGGGAGGGACACCCTATGGCTACACCTTC.

The table lists this clone with a few counts. The chain joins TRBV10-1 to TRBJ2-1, with TRBD2 identical over 7 bases. The CDR3 covers 16 residues. V gave up 7 bases and J gave up 7 bases; unmatched junction bases: 16. The germline V gene has CDR1 WNHNN and CDR2 SYGVQD (reference sequence). The CDR3 coding sequence is TGCGCCAGCACCCCTAGACTAGCATCAAGGGGTAATGAGCAGTTCTTC. This gives the protein CASTPRLASRGNEQFF.

The rearrangement joins TRBV6-5 to TRBJ1-1, with TRBD1 as a possible D gene (6 bases). This CDR3 contains 13 residues. With 4 bases removed from V and 5 bases from J, the gap between germline ends came to 11 bases. Germline CDR1 is MNHEY and CDR2 is SVGAGI. The chain's CDR3 is CASSSHRDTEAFF. CDR3 DNA sequence: TGTGCCAGCAGTTCTCACAGGGATACTGAAGCTTTCTTT.

The chain combines TRBV5-5 with TRBJ2-2; no clear D gene. Germline values: CDR1 SGHKS, CDR2 YYEKEE (reference sequence). This CDR3 region has 14 residues. V was trimmed by 7 bases and J by 2 bases, leaving 12 bases between them. The DNA of the CDR3 is TGTGCCAGCGCCCCGCAGAGTAACACCGGGGAGCTGTTTTTT. Translation: CASAPQSNTGELFF.

The chain recombines TRBV6-5 with TRBJ1-3; 8 nucleotides match TRBD1. The V segment lost 6 bases and the J segment 0 bases; nucleotides outside the gene matches: 4. The CDR3 contains 15 residues. From germline, CDR1 is MNHEY and CDR2 SVGAGI. CDR3 in DNA: TGTGCCAGCAGGGCGACAGGGGCCTCTGGAAACACCATATATTTT. Translating gives CASRATGASGNTIYF.

V and J are TRBV5-1 and TRBJ1-5; tentative D call: TRBD1 (6 bases). Per the germline V gene, CDR1 is SGHRS and CDR2 is YFSETQ. The V gene lost 4 bases and the J gene lost 5 bases, with 13 bases spanning the gap. This CDR3 has 14 amino acids. CDR3 sequence: CASSPQGRDQPQHF. The DNA of the CDR3 is TGCGCCAGCAGCCCACAGGGTAGGGATCAGCCCCAGCATTTT.

The gene calls are TRBV6-1 and TRBJ2-1, with 8 bases that match TRBD2. The CDR3 totals 14 residues. The trim removed 5 bases at V and 10 bases at J, leaving 10 bases unmatched. Germline V CDR1 and CDR2: MNHNS, SASEGT. CDR3 DNA: TGTGCCAGCAGTTCCGCGCCCGCTAGCGGGGAGCAGTTCTTC. Amino acids: CASSSAPASGEQFF.

V and J are TRBV14 and TRBJ2-3; 9 positions match TRBD1. Germline loops: CDR1 SGHDN, CDR2 FVKESK. The CDR3 totals 16 residues. V shed 4 bases and J 5 bases; nucleotides not matched to a gene: 10. This CDR3 is CASSPLPGTGLDTQYF. The DNA of the CDR3 is TGTGCCAGCAGCCCCCTCCCCGGGACAGGGCTAGATACGCAGTATTTT.

The chain carries TRBV27 and TRBJ2-1, with TRBD2 matching 8 bases. The J segment lost 9 bases and the V segment lost 3 bases, leaving 10 bases of the junction unmatched. The CDR3 sequence is 15 residues long. CDR1 and CDR2 (germline): MNHEY, SMNVEV (reference sequence). The CDR3 reads CASSFGTGRAVEQFF. CDR3 bases: TGTGCCAGCAGTTTTGGGACCGGGAGGGCCGTTGAGCAGTTCTTC.

This clone was counted only a few times. The genes are TRBV18 and TRBJ2-1; 8 positions match TRBD2. In germline, CDR1 is KGHSH, CDR2 LQKENI. The junction had 0 bases not matched to a gene; V was cut back by 3 bases and J by 2 bases. The CDR3 is made up of 14 amino acids. CDR3 bases: TGTGCCAGCTCACCGGGACTAGCCTACAATGAGCAGTTCTTC. It specifies CASSPGLAYNEQFF.

The chain has TRBV6-6 and TRBJ1-2; tentative D call: TRBD1 (5 bases). The germline CDR1 and CDR2 sequences are MNHNY and SVGAGI (reference sequence). Trimming removed 5 bases at V and 2 bases at J, with 12 bases between. The CDR3 is 14 residues long. The CDR3 spells CASSPDSGNYGYTF. CDR3 nucleotides: TGTGCCAGCAGTCCTGACAGCGGGAACTATGGCTACACCTTC.

The chain combines TRBV28 with TRBJ2-7; TRBD1 is a possible D gene (5 bases). V was clipped by 5 bases and J by 2 bases, with 13 bases between them. The CDR3 sequence is 14 residues long. Germline CDR1 MDHEN, CDR2 SYDVKM. In DNA form, the CDR3 reads TGTGCCAGCAGTACAGGATCGGTGGCCTACGAGCAGTACTTC. Residues: CASSTGSVAYEQYF.

V usage is TRBV11-2 and J usage is TRBJ1-1; perhaps TRBD1 as D (6 bases). V dropped 1 base and J dropped 11 bases, with 14 bases sitting between them. Germline values: CDR1 SGHAT, CDR2 FQNNGV. There are 13 residues in the CDR3. The CDR3 loop reads CASSLARQGMAFF. DNA for the CDR3: TGTGCCAGCAGCTTAGCCCGTCAGGGGATGGCTTTCTTT.

The V call is TRBV7-9, the J call TRBJ2-7; D possibly corresponds to TRBD1 (6 bases). V was pared by 4 bases and J by 2 bases, with 12 bases between. The CDR3 extends over 14 amino acids. Looked up from germline, CDR1 is SEHNR and CDR2 is FQNEAQ (reference sequence). CDR3 sequence reads: CASSSVRGAYEQYF. In nucleotides, the CDR3 is TGTGCCAGCAGCTCAGTCAGGGGCGCCTACGAGCAGTACTTC.